One sample yielded the 21 T cell receptor beta chains listed below, sequenced in a study of cytomegalovirus exposure and HLA in healthy donors. PCR employed 60 Vbeta and 13 Jbeta primers. Assay used: immunoSEQ multiplex PCR; TCRdb lists only in-frame clones, some missing. The sample carries roughly 190,000 clones, 65% to 85% recorded once. Sequences were obtained from PBMCs. These receptors were taken from a man aged 35 to 55 in good health and CMV-seropositive.

V gene TRBV19 combines with J gene TRBJ1-6; D not resolved. Germline V gives CDR1 LNHDA, CDR2 SQIVND (reference sequence). V was cut by 5 bases and J by 10 bases, with 18 bases left in between. The CDR3 runs 15 residues. The CDR3 DNA reads as TGTGCCAGTAGTGGCCGGGGAGTAGAGAGGTCACCCCTCCACTTT. It is translated as CASSGRGVERSPLHF.

The chain uses TRBV2 and TRBJ2-3; no clear D. The germline V and J ends were trimmed by 10 bases and 0 bases, with 14 bases remaining between them. The CDR3 consists of 14 residues. The germline CDR1 and CDR2 sequences are SNHLY and FYNNEI. The CDR3 loop reads CATRLTSSTDTQYF. The CDR3 coding sequence is TGTGCCACACGGTTAACTTCTAGCACAGATACGCAGTATTTT.

This chain links TRBV5-6 with TRBJ2-3; 7 bases map to TRBD1. CDR3 length equals 15 residues. CDR1 and CDR2 (germline): SGHDT, YYEEEE. The junction had 8 bases not matched to a gene; V was cut back by 6 bases and J by 1 base. This CDR3 is CASIKGGRGTDTQYF. CDR3 DNA: TGTGCCAGCATCAAAGGGGGCCGCGGCACAGATACGCAGTATTTT.

This clone was picked up one time. This rearrangement joins TRBV6-5 to TRBJ2-7, with 7 bases matching TRBD2. This CDR3 comprises 16 residues. The germline CDR1 and CDR2 sequences are MNHEY and SVGAGI. J gave up 2 bases and V 0 bases, and 7 bases lay outside the gene matches. CDR3 region: CASSYSRRTRTYEQYF. CDR3 coding DNA: TGTGCCAGCAGTTACTCGCGCCGGACTAGAACCTACGAGCAGTACTTC.

The rearrangement joins TRBV6-5 to TRBJ1-5; D possibly corresponds to TRBD1 (6 bases). This CDR3 comprises 14 residues. Trimming cost V 7 bases and J 0 bases, with 10 bases left between them. In germline, CDR1 is MNHEY, CDR2 SVGAGI. CDR3 loop: CASIGQLSNQPQHF. The CDR3 DNA is TGTGCCAGCATAGGACAGCTTAGCAATCAGCCCCAGCATTTT.

The rearrangement links TRBV15 to TRBJ1-1; maybe TRBD1 (6 bases). Trimming pared 0 bases from V and 6 bases from J, leaving 20 bases between. The germline gives CDR1 LNHNV, CDR2 YYDKDF (reference sequence). The CDR3 totals 17 residues. Here the CDR3 DNA reads TGTGCCACCAGCAGAGATCACAGGGATATCTATAAGCCTGAAGCTTTCTTT. Its translation: CATSRDHRDIYKPEAFF.

The chain links TRBV5-4 to TRBJ2-3; TRBD2 matches 8 bases. The CDR3 is 14 amino acids. J lost 5 bases, V lost 4 bases, and 6 bases had no gene match. The germline CDR1 and CDR2 sequences are SGHNT and YYREEE (reference sequence). CDR3 DNA: TGTGCCAGCAGCCTTAAGGCGGGGGGAGATACGCAGTATTTT. Amino acid sequence: CASSLKAGGDTQYF.

V and J are TRBV15 and TRBJ2-1; TRBD2 aligns across 10 bases. The CDR3 has 16 amino acids. From germline, CDR1 is LNHNV and CDR2 YYDKDF (reference sequence). Losses at the gene ends were 0 bases for V and 4 bases for J; bases not matched to a gene: 3. The CDR3, as DNA: TGTGCCACCAGCAGAGATCTAGCGGGAGTATACAATGAGCAGTTCTTC. Translated: CATSRDLAGVYNEQFF.

The CDR3 DNA reads TGTGCCAGCAGTGATTATGGGACAACGAACTATGGCTACACCTTC. It yields the protein CASSDYGTTNYGYTF. This chain joins TRBV2 and TRBJ1-2, with D perhaps matching TRBD1 (6 bases). CDR1 SNHLY and CDR2 FYNNEI come from the germline V gene. The CDR3 has 15 amino acids. V was shortened by 3 bases and J by 2 bases, with 13 bases between the two germline ends.

This chain uses TRBV2 with TRBJ2-5; a possible D gene is TRBD2 (5 bases). The CDR3 is 14 residues long. V lost 6 bases and J lost 1, with 12 bases in between. Germline CDR1 and CDR2: SNHLY and FYNNEI. This CDR3 reads CASSPPAAQETQYF. The CDR3 DNA follows: TGTGCCAGCAGCCCCCCAGCGGCCCAAGAGACCCAGTACTTC.

As DNA, the CDR3 is TGTGCCAGCAGCTCCGACAGGGGGGGAAAGCAGTTCTTC. It translates to CASSSDRGGKQFF. This sequence joins TRBV11-2 and TRBJ2-1; 9 nucleotides match TRBD1. The CDR3 contains 13 residues. The V segment lost 4 bases and the J segment 11 bases; nucleotides outside the gene matches: 6. Germline V lookup: CDR1 SGHAT, CDR2 FQNNGV.

The chain has TRBV5-1 and TRBJ1-3; 7 nucleotides match TRBD1. V trimming: 5 bases; J trimming: 7 bases; junction bases outside the gene matches: 12. There are 15 residues in the CDR3. The germline V gene encodes CDR1 SGHRS and CDR2 YFSETQ. CDR3 in amino acids: CASSETGTPPNTIYF. Here the CDR3 DNA reads TGCGCCAGCAGTGAGACAGGGACCCCACCCAACACCATATATTTT.

This rearrangement joins TRBV2 to TRBJ1-5, with D possibly matching TRBD1 (6 bases). This CDR3 region has 13 residues. Germline V lookup: CDR1 SNHLY, CDR2 FYNNEI. Trimming cost V 8 bases and J 1 base, with 9 bases left between them. This chain's CDR3 is CASEDRSNQPQHF. The CDR3 DNA is TGTGCCAGCGAAGACAGGAGCAATCAGCCCCAGCATTTT.

The chain's CDR3 is CSVIQGPSYEQYF. CDR3 nucleotides: TGCAGCGTGATACAGGGGCCCTCCTACGAGCAGTACTTC. The chain couples TRBV29-1 to TRBJ2-7; 7 positions agree with TRBD1. V lost 6 bases and J lost 0; bases outside the gene matches: 5. CDR1 SQVTM and CDR2 ANQGSEA come from the germline V gene. The CDR3 runs to 13 residues.

The chain employs TRBV5-1 and TRBJ2-1; D is perhaps TRBD2 (6 bases). The V and J ends lost 5 bases and 5 bases respectively, with 14 bases between them. This CDR3 comprises 14 residues. CDR1 SGHRS and CDR2 YFSETQ come from the germline V gene. The CDR3 is CASSYYSGNNEQFF. DNA for the CDR3: TGCGCCAGCAGTTATTATAGCGGTAACAATGAGCAGTTCTTC.

The chain links TRBV9 to TRBJ1-1; 11 bases align to TRBD1. CDR1 is SGDLS, CDR2 YYNGEE, per germline. The CDR3 is 16 residues long. Losses at the gene ends were 4 bases for V and 5 bases for J; bases not matched to a gene: 10. The CDR3 is CASSPRGTGGHTEAFF. CDR3 nucleotides: TGTGCCAGCAGCCCCCGAGGGACAGGGGGGCATACTGAAGCTTTCTTT. Full variable domain (missing parts from reference TRBV9 and TRBJ1-1): DSGVTQTPKHLITATGQRVTLRCSPRSGDLSVYWYQQSLDQGLQFLIQYYNGEERAKGNILERFSAQQFPDLHSELNLSSLELGDSALYFCASSPRGTGGHTEAFFGQGTRLTVV.

This clone has a single count. This CDR3 is CASSLAAGLGLAAGQGSYEQYF. The CDR3 DNA follows: TGTGCCAGCAGCTTAGCGGCGGGCTTGGGGCTTGCGGCGGGACAGGGGTCCTACGAGCAGTACTTC. The V gene is TRBV7-6, the J gene TRBJ2-7; TRBD1 agrees at 10 bases. The CDR3 runs 22 residues. Trimming cost V 0 bases and J 1 base; bases outside gene matches: 21. Germline V gives CDR1 SGHVS, CDR2 FNYEAQ.

V is TRBV28 and J is TRBJ1-2; 9 nucleotides agree with TRBD1. Germline lookup yields CDR1 MDHEN and CDR2 SYDVKM. V lost 6 bases and J lost 7; bases outside the gene matches: 3. The CDR3 is 12 amino acids. CDR3 nucleotides: TGTGCCAGCAGCGGACAGGGGTCTGGCTACACCTTC. Its protein is CASSGQGSGYTF.

The rearrangement uses TRBV5-4 and TRBJ2-2, with 7 nucleotides matching TRBD1. The germline V gene encodes CDR1 SGHNT and CDR2 YYREEE (reference sequence). Unmatched junction bases numbered 8, after V lost 4 bases and J lost 5 bases. The CDR3 is 15 amino acids. The chain's CDR3 is CASSPQTGSTGELFF. The CDR3, as DNA: TGTGCCAGCAGCCCTCAGACAGGGAGTACCGGGGAGCTGTTTTTT.

The CDR3 sequence is CASSRRGQTNTGELFF. The DNA of the CDR3 is TGTGCCAGCAGCCGCCGGGGACAGACGAACACCGGGGAGCTGTTTTTT. The chain employs TRBV7-3 and TRBJ2-2, with 7 bases fitting TRBD1. Germline loops: CDR1 SGHTA, CDR2 FQGTGA. This CDR3 comprises 16 residues. V lost 5 bases, J lost 0 bases, and 6 bases stayed unmatched.

The table lists this clone with a count of one. The same CDR3 is also encoded by other DNA sequences in this sample. The chain employs TRBV20-1 and TRBJ2-7; D is undetermined. Trimming stripped 2 bases from V and 3 bases from J, with 5 bases between. The CDR3 has 11 residues. Germline V gene sequence: CDR1 DFQATT, CDR2 SNEGSKA (reference sequence). For the CDR3, the DNA is TGCAGTGCTAGACTAGTCTACGAGCAGTACTTC. Residues: CSARLVYEQYF.